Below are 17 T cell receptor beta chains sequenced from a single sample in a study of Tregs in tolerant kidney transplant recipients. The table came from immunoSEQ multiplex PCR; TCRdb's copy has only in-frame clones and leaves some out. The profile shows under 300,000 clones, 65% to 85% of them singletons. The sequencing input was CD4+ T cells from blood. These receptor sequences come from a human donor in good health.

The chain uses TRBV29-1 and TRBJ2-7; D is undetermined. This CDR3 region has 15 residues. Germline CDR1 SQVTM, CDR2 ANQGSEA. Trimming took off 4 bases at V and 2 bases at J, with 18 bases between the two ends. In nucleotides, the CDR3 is TGCAGCGTTGTTGGTGTGGCAGGTCCTCCCTACGAGCAGTACTTC. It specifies CSVVGVAGPPYEQYF.

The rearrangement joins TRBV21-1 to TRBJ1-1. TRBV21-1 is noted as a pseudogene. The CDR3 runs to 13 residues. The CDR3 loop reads CASSKSPEERAFF. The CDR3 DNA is TGTGCCAGCAGCAAATCCCCGGAGGAACGGGCTTTCTTT.

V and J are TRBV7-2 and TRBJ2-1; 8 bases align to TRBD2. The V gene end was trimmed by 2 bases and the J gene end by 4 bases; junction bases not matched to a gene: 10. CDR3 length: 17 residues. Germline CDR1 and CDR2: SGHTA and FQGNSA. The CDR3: CASSLPPGGLGYNEQFF. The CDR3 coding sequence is TGTGCCAGCAGCTTACCCCCCGGGGGACTAGGTTACAATGAGCAGTTCTTC.

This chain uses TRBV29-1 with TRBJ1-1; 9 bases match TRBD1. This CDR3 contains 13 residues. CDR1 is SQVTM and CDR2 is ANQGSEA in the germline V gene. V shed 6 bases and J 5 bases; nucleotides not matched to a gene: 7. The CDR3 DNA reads TGCAGCGTGGACGATGACAGGGGGACTGAAGCTTTCTTT. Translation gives CSVDDDRGTEAFF.

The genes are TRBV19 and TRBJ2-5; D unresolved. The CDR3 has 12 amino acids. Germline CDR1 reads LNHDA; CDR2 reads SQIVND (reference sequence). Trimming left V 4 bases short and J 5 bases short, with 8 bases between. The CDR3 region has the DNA TGTGCCAGTAGTAATGGTTTGGAGACCCAGTACTTC. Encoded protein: CASSNGLETQYF.

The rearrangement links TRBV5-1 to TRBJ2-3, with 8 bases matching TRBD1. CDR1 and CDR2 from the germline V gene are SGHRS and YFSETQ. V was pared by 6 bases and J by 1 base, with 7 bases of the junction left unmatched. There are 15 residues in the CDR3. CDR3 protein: CASTQGAFGTDTQYF. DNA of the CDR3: TGCGCCAGCACTCAGGGGGCGTTTGGCACAGATACGCAGTATTTT. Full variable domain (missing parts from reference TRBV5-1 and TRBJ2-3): KAGVTQTPRYLIKTRGQQVTLSCSPISGHRSVSWYQQTPGQGLQFLFEYFSETQRNKGNFPGRFSGRQFSNSRSEMNVSTLELGDSALYLCASTQGAFGTDTQYFGPGTRLTVL.

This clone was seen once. The CDR3 here is CASRGEGLPYSMDYEQYF. DNA for the CDR3: TGTGCCAGCAGGGGAGAAGGACTTCCGTACTCAATGGACTACGAGCAGTACTTC. The chain is built from TRBV11-1 and TRBJ2-7, with a tentative D call TRBD2 (5 bases). CDR3 length: 18 amino acids. Trimming pared 6 bases from V and 3 bases from J, leaving 27 bases between. Germline V CDR1 and CDR2: SGHAT, FQDESV (reference sequence).

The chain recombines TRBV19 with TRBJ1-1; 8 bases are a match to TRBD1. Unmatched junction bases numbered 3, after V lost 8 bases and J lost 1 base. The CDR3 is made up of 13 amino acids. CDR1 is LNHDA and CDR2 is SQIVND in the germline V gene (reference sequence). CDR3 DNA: TGTGCCAGTCGAGACAGGGGGAACACTGAAGCTTTCTTT. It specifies CASRDRGNTEAFF.

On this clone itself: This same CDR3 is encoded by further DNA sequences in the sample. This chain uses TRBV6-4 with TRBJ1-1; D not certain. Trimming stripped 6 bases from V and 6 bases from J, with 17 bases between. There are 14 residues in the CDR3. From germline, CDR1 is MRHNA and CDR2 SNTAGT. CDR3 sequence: CASRQGGASAEAFF. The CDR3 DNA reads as TGTGCCAGCAGACAAGGTGGCGCGTCGGCTGAAGCTTTCTTT.

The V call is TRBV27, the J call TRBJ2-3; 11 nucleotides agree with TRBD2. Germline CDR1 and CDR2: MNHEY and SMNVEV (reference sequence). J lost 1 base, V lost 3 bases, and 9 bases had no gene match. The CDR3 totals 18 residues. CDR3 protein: CASSFSLAGGPGTDTQYF. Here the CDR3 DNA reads TGTGCCAGCAGTTTTTCCCTAGCGGGGGGCCCGGGCACAGATACGCAGTATTTT.

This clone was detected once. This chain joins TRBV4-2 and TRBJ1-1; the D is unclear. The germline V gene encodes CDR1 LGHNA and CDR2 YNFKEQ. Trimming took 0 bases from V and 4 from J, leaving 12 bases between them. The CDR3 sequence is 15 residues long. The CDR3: CASSQEEAGSTEAFF. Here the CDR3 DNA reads TGTGCCAGCAGCCAAGAAGAGGCGGGAAGCACTGAAGCTTTCTTT.

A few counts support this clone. Written as DNA, the CDR3 is TGTGCCAGCAGTGAACCAGCGGGGGACAATGAGCAGTTCTTC. Amino acid sequence: CASSEPAGDNEQFF. The rearrangement uses TRBV2 and TRBJ2-1, with 8 bases aligning to TRBD2. CDR3 length equals 14 residues. Germline CDR1 and CDR2: SNHLY and FYNNEI. J lost 5 bases, V lost 2 bases, and 2 bases had no gene match.

As DNA, the CDR3 is TGTGCCAGCAGCTTTAGGGACTCAACCTACGAGCAGTACTTC. This codes for CASSFRDSTYEQYF. This chain links TRBV7-2 with TRBJ2-7; possibly TRBD2 for D (6 bases). V was pared by 3 bases and J by 2 bases, with 11 bases between. The CDR3 is made up of 14 amino acids. Germline loops: CDR1 SGHTA, CDR2 FQGNSA.

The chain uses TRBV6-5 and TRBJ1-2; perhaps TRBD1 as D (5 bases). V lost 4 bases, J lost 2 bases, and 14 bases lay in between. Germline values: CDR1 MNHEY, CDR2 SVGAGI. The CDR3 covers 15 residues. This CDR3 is CASSSPHDRNYGYTF. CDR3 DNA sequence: TGTGCCAGCAGTTCTCCTCATGACAGAAACTATGGCTACACCTTC.

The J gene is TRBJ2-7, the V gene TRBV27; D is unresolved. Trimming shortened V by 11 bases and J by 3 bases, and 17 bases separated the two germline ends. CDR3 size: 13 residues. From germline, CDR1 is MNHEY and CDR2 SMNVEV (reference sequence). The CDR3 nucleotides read TGTGCCTCCCCTAGGCGCGCCGGCTACGAGCAGTACTTC. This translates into CASPRRAGYEQYF.

The CDR3 bases are TGCGCCAGCAGCTACCTGGGACAGGACTACACCTTC. Protein: CASSYLGQDYTF. The chain combines TRBV5-1 with TRBJ1-2, with TRBD1 matching over 8 bases. V lost 3 bases and J lost 10; bases outside the gene matches: 5. The CDR3 totals 12 residues. Germline CDR1 reads SGHRS; CDR2 reads YFSETQ.

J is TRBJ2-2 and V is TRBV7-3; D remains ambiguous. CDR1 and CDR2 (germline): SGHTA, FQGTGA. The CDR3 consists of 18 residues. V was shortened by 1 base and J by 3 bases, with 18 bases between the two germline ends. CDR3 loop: CASSLNPPTQPYTGELFF. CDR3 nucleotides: TGTGCCAGCAGCTTAAACCCCCCTACCCAACCCTACACCGGGGAGCTGTTTTTT.